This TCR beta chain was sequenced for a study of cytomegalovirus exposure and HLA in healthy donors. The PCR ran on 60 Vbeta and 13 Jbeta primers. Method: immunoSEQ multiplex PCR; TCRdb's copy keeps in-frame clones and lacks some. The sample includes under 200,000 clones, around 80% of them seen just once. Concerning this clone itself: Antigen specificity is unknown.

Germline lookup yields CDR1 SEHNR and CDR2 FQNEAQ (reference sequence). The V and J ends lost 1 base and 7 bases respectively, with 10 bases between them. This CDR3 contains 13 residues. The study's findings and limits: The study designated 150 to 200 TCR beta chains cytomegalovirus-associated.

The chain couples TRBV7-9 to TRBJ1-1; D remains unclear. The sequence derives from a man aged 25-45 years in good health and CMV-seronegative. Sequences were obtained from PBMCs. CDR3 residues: CASSLGPFNEAFF. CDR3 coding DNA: TGTGCCAGCAGCTTAGGGCCTTTCAATGAAGCTTTCTTT.